The 3 T cell receptor beta chains below come from one sample, sequenced in a study of Ad26.COV2.S vaccination and SARS-CoV-2 variants. Generated by immunoSEQ multiplex PCR, the TCRdb table keeps only in-frame clones and is missing some. The profile covers hundreds of thousands of clones, with roughly 89% appearing a single time and around 4.5% taken by the ten largest. Treatment defined: some 19 received Ad26.COV2.S at low or high dose, single or two shots; about 5 received placebo; per-sample allocation not given. Sample collection was performed on day 63 after the first vaccine or placebo injection. The material was peripheral blood, obtained in a trial of Ad26.COV2.S vaccine versus placebo. All receptors come from a person aged 18-60 years who received the Ad26.COV2.S COVID-19 vaccine or a placebo.

This chain uses TRBV30 with TRBJ1-6; D call uncertain. The germline V and J ends were trimmed by 2 bases and 9 bases, with 11 bases remaining between them. The CDR3 runs to 13 residues. Germline V gives CDR1 GTSNPN, CDR2 SVGIG (reference sequence). The CDR3 DNA follows: TGTGCCTGGAGTTGGCCTCCCGCTTCACCCCTCCACTTT. It yields the protein CAWSWPPASPLHF.

The chain couples TRBV30 to TRBJ2-3, with TRBD1 as a possible D gene (6 bases). Germline assignment: CDR1 GTSNPN and CDR2 SVGIG (reference sequence). This CDR3 has 15 amino acids. Trimming removed 2 bases at V and 1 base at J, with 13 bases between. The CDR3 spells CAWSKSGVGTDTQYF. CDR3 bases: TGTGCCTGGAGTAAGTCAGGGGTCGGCACAGATACGCAGTATTTT.

Notes on this clone: The sample carries other DNA sequences with the same CDR3. The V call is TRBV25-1, the J call TRBJ2-6; D is ambiguous. Germline assignment: CDR1 MGHDK and CDR2 SYGVNS. Trimming took off 3 bases at V and 0 bases at J, with 6 bases between the two ends. This CDR3 is 15 amino acids long. CDR3 bases: TGTGCCAGCAGTGAGGTCGGCTCTGGGGCCAACGTCCTGACTTTC. The encoded protein is CASSEVGSGANVLTF.